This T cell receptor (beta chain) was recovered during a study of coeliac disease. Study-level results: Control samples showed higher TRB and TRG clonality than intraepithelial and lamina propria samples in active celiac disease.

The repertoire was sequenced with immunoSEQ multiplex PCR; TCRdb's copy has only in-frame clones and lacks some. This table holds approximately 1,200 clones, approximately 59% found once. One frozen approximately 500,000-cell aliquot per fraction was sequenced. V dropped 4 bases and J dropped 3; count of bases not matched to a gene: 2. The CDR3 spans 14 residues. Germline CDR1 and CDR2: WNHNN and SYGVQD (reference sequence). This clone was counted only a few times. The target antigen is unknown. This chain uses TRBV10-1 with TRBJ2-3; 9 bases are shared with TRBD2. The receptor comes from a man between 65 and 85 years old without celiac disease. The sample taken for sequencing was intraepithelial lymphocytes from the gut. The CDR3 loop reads CASSVSGGTDTQYF. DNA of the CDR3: TGCGCCAGCAGTGTTAGCGGGGGTACAGATACGCAGTATTTT.